Each of the 20 T cell receptor beta chains below was sequenced from the same sample in a study of blood T cell repertoires in COVID-19. Data came from immunoSEQ multiplex PCR; TCRdb stores just in-frame clones and leaves some out. The sample consists of 200,000 to 250,000 clones, around 80% of them appearing once. The specimen sequenced was peripheral blood. Receptor source: a woman in her late teens or twenties with acute or convalescent COVID-19.

This clone was counted between two and nine times. V usage is TRBV6-1 and J usage is TRBJ1-6; no clear D. Germline V lookup: CDR1 MNHNS, CDR2 SASEGT. The CDR3 totals 18 residues. Trimming removed 0 bases from V and 0 bases from J, with 12 bases in between. This CDR3 reads CASSEAVQISSYNSPLHF. The CDR3 nucleotides are TGTGCCAGCAGTGAAGCGGTACAGATAAGCTCCTATAATTCACCCCTCCACTTT.

The V call is TRBV15, the J call TRBJ2-3; D is undetermined. The CDR3 has 14 amino acids. In germline, CDR1 is LNHNV, CDR2 YYDKDF (reference sequence). V was cut by 0 bases and J by 1 base, with 5 bases left in between. CDR3 region: CATSRDPGTDTQYF. CDR3 sequence (DNA): TGTGCCACCAGCAGAGATCCGGGCACAGATACGCAGTATTTT.

The chain carries TRBV28 and TRBJ2-4, with 9 bases matching TRBD1. This CDR3 is 16 amino acids long. J lost 2 bases, V lost 6 bases, and 8 bases had no gene match. Germline CDR1 MDHEN, CDR2 SYDVKM. The CDR3 region has the DNA TGTGCCAGCAGGGGGACAGGGTTCGGAACCAAAAACATTCAGTACTTC. This encodes CASRGTGFGTKNIQYF. Complete variable domain (other parts from reference TRBV28 and TRBJ2-4): DVKVTQSSRYLVKRTGEKVFLECVQDMDHENMFWYRQDPGLGLRLIYFSYDVKMKEKGDIPEGYSVSREKKERFSLILESASTNQTSMYLCASRGTGFGTKNIQYFGAGTRLSVL.

The V call is TRBV9, the J call TRBJ1-4, with D perhaps TRBD1 (6 bases). Germline V gene lookup returns CDR1 SGDLS and CDR2 YYNGEE. The CDR3 is 12 residues long. With 2 bases removed from V and 8 bases from J, the gap between germline ends came to 7 bases. The CDR3 here is CASSVTGEKLFF. CDR3 sequence (DNA): TGTGCCAGCAGCGTGACAGGAGAAAAACTGTTTTTT.

For the CDR3, the DNA is TGTGCCAGCAGCGCGTTAGGGGTTGGTGGCTACACCTTC. Protein sequence: CASSALGVGGYTF. The chain combines TRBV9 with TRBJ1-2, with D maybe TRBD1 (5 bases). The V end was cut by 3 bases, the J end by 7 bases, with 13 bases between. This CDR3 has 13 amino acids. Germline V gives CDR1 SGDLS, CDR2 YYNGEE.

The chain recombines TRBV5-6 with TRBJ2-5; TRBD2 matches 8 bases. The trim removed 0 bases at V and 3 bases at J, leaving 4 bases unmatched. CDR3 length: 15 residues. The germline V gene encodes CDR1 SGHDT and CDR2 YYEEEE. The CDR3, as DNA: TGTGCCAGCAGCTTGGGCTGGGGACTAGAAGAGACCCAGTACTTC. It yields the protein CASSLGWGLEETQYF.

The rearrangement joins TRBV5-1 to TRBJ2-1; 8 bases are shared with TRBD2. The CDR3 contains 15 residues. Germline CDR1 and CDR2: SGHRS and YFSETQ. V shed 1 base, J shed 2 bases, and the junction held 2 bases outside the gene matches. The CDR3 loop reads CASSLSGGTYNEQFF. For the CDR3, the DNA is TGCGCCAGCAGCTTGTCGGGGGGGACCTACAATGAGCAGTTCTTC.

The CDR3 here is CASSLSGTSGSGDTQYF. The CDR3 bases are TGCGCCAGCAGCTTGTCCGGGACTAGCGGGAGTGGGGATACGCAGTATTTT. The genes are TRBV5-1 and TRBJ2-3; 14 bases match TRBD2. With 1 base clipped from V and 6 bases from J, the junction kept 7 bases outside the gene matches. The CDR3 runs 17 residues. Germline V CDR1 and CDR2: SGHRS, YFSETQ.

The chain couples TRBV5-1 to TRBJ1-1; TRBD1 matches 12 bases. V was clipped by 3 bases and J by 11 bases; unmatched bases: 5. CDR1 SGHRS and CDR2 YFSETQ come from the germline V gene. This CDR3 is 13 amino acids long. CDR3 DNA sequence: TGCGCCAGCAGCTGGGGACAGGGGGCTCGTGCTTTCTTT. This codes for CASSWGQGARAFF.

This chain connects TRBV5-4 to TRBJ1-2; tentatively, D is TRBD1 (5 bases). Looked up from germline, CDR1 is SGHNT and CDR2 is YYREEE (reference sequence). This CDR3 is 17 amino acids long. V was clipped by 4 bases and J by 0 bases, with 19 bases between them. Here the CDR3 DNA reads TGTGCCAGCAGCCCGTGGGGGAGGGCAGCGACTAACTATGGCTACACCTTC. It specifies CASSPWGRAATNYGYTF.

This chain connects TRBV6-4 to TRBJ2-1; D may be TRBD2 (6 bases). The CDR3 consists of 13 residues. CDR1 is MRHNA, CDR2 SNTAGT, per germline. Trimming shortened V by 8 bases and J by 5 bases, and 13 bases separated the two germline ends. CDR3 nucleotide sequence: TGTGCCAGCGGGGCTAGCGAGAACAATGAGCAGTTCTTC. This codes for CASGASENNEQFF.

CDR3 DNA: TGTGCCAGCAGTTACGGGGCAGGGCTGAACACTGAAGCTTTCTTT. It encodes CASSYGAGLNTEAFF. This chain connects TRBV6-5 to TRBJ1-1, with D tentatively TRBD1 (5 bases). This CDR3 has 15 residues. CDR1 MNHEY and CDR2 SVGAGI come from the germline V gene. V gave up 2 bases and J gave up 0 bases, with 10 bases separating them.

The chain is built from TRBV15 and TRBJ2-1; maybe TRBD2 (5 bases). This CDR3 spans 16 amino acids. The germline gives CDR1 LNHNV, CDR2 YYDKDF (reference sequence). Deletions cut 0 bases from V and 0 bases from J, with 9 bases between. CDR3 amino acids: CATSREGSASYNEQFF. The CDR3 bases are TGTGCCACCAGCAGAGAGGGTAGCGCCTCCTACAATGAGCAGTTCTTC.

The CDR3 spells CASSFDSSGNTIYF. Here the CDR3 DNA reads TGTGCCAGCAGTTTTGACAGCTCTGGAAACACCATATATTTT. V is TRBV28 and J is TRBJ1-3, with D possibly TRBD1 on 5 matching bases. V lost 3 bases and J 0 bases, leaving 6 bases between the germline ends. This CDR3 has 14 residues. Germline V gene sequence: CDR1 MDHEN, CDR2 SYDVKM.

The gene calls are TRBV7-9 and TRBJ2-1; 9 positions match TRBD1. V shed 3 bases and J 7 bases; nucleotides not matched to a gene: 7. The CDR3 extends over 15 amino acids. The V gene's germline CDR1 is SEHNR and CDR2 FQNEAQ (reference sequence). CDR3 DNA: TGTGCCAGCAGCTTCTCGGGACAGGGTCGGAATGAGCAGTTCTTC. Translating it yields CASSFSGQGRNEQFF.

The chain uses TRBV5-6 and TRBJ2-4; a weak D match, TRBD2 (5 bases). The V end lost 0 bases, the J end lost 0 bases, and 10 bases lay between the germline ends. The CDR3 runs 16 residues. CDR1 is SGHDT and CDR2 is YYEEEE in the germline V gene. CDR3 bases: TGTGCCAGCAGCTTGGGTGGACTTTTAGCCAAAAACATTCAGTACTTC. It translates to CASSLGGLLAKNIQYF.

This chain connects TRBV27 to TRBJ2-7; D is perhaps TRBD1 (5 bases). Germline CDR1 MNHEY, CDR2 SMNVEV (reference sequence). The CDR3 runs to 15 residues. Trimming left V 7 bases short and J 4 bases short, with 20 bases between. The CDR3 reads CASKYSRLGHYEQYF. The CDR3 bases are TGTGCCAGCAAATATAGTCGTCTAGGACATTACGAGCAGTACTTC.

V is TRBV5-6 and J is TRBJ2-1, with a weak D call TRBD2 (6 bases). Trimming stripped 4 bases from V and 0 bases from J, with 14 bases between. The CDR3 runs 16 residues. The germline CDR1 and CDR2 sequences are SGHDT and YYEEEE. CDR3: CASSSFSGASYNEQFF. The CDR3 DNA sequence: TGTGCCAGCAGCAGCTTTAGCGGAGCCTCCTACAATGAGCAGTTCTTC.

The rearrangement uses TRBV7-2 and TRBJ1-1, with TRBD1 as a possible D gene (6 bases). The germline gives CDR1 SGHTA, CDR2 FQGNSA. CDR3 length: 14 amino acids. Trimming shortened V by 3 bases and J by 1 base, and 9 bases separated the two germline ends. The CDR3: CASSLNRANTEAFF. The CDR3 DNA reads as TGTGCCAGCAGCTTGAACAGGGCGAACACTGAAGCTTTCTTT.

The rearrangement links TRBV30 to TRBJ1-1; D unresolved. Trimming removed 3 bases from V and 0 bases from J, with 8 bases in between. Germline values: CDR1 GTSNPN, CDR2 SVGIG (reference sequence). This CDR3 contains 13 residues. The CDR3 protein is CAWSEYMNTEAFF. CDR3 DNA: TGTGCCTGGAGCGAGTATATGAACACTGAAGCTTTCTTT.